A single sample gave rise to the 16 T cell receptor beta chains below, sequenced in a study of blood T cells in healthy people across ages (dated by TCRdb to the mid-2010s). Libraries came from 5' RACE. The sequencer listed for this sample is Illumina HiSeq 2500. The second PCR ran for roughly 7 to 12 cycles and used a J-beta primer mix along with a sample-barcoded 5' primer. The public reads were run again by TCRdb, first through fastp at Q25 and then through MiXCR, and only productive beta chains were kept. Each CDR3 protein gets just one entry, which takes the most common genes and DNA from the rows behind it. The sample contains more than 650,000 distinct CDR3 sequences, about 53% of them found a single time. The top ten hold roughly two fifths of the sample. Sequenced material: blood. These TCRs come from a man older than 75 in good health.

This clonotype came up a few times. The chain employs TRBV6-2 or TRBV6-3 and TRBJ2-3; 9 positions match TRBD2. The CDR3 loop spans 14 amino acids. Germline CDR1 reads MNHEY; CDR2 reads SVGEGT. V lost 4 bases and J lost 14; bases outside the gene matches: 13. This CDR3 reads CASSSLAGPRYAYF. DNA for the CDR3: TGTGCCAGCAGTTCGCTAGCGGGGCCCAGATACGCGTATTTT.

The rearrangement uses TRBV6-5 and TRBJ2-7, with a tentative D call TRBD1 (6 bases). The J call is uncertain, as TRBJ2-5 better fits the DNA end. The CDR3 contains 13 residues. CDR1 is MNHEY and CDR2 is SVGAGI in the germline V gene. CDR3 amino acids: CASSDQGRGTQYF. CDR3 bases: TGTGCCAGCAGTGACCAGGGCAGGGGGACCCAGTACTTC.

This clonotype was seen many times. The chain links TRBV7-3 to TRBJ2-7; the D gene is possibly TRBD1 (6 bases). V was clipped by 1 base and J by 0 bases, with 10 bases between them. The CDR3 is 15 residues long. Germline V gene sequence: CDR1 SGHTA, CDR2 FQGTGA. CDR3 sequence: CASSLSVQGSYEQYF. CDR3 nucleotide sequence: TGTGCCAGCAGCTTAAGTGTACAGGGCTCCTACGAGCAGTACTTC.

The chain joins TRBV5-6 to TRBJ1-2, with unresolved D. CDR1 SGHDT and CDR2 YYEEEE come from the germline V gene. The V gene lost 4 bases and the J gene lost 0 bases, with 10 bases spanning the gap. The CDR3 runs to 14 residues. The CDR3 DNA follows: TGTGCCAGCAGCGCCCCAGGTTCTAACTATGGCTACACCTTC. It yields the protein CASSAPGSNYGYTF.

The chain couples TRBV2 to TRBJ1-2, with TRBD1 as a possible D gene (6 bases). Trimming stripped 4 bases from V and 9 bases from J, with 12 bases between. This CDR3 is 12 amino acids long. CDR1 is SNHLY and CDR2 is FYNNEI in the germline V gene. The DNA for the CDR3 is TGTGCCAGCAGTGTGGACAGAACCAGCTACACCTTC. Translating gives CASSVDRTSYTF.

This clonotype was counted ten times or more. The chain recombines TRBV24-1 with TRBJ2-1; D possibly corresponds to TRBD2 (6 bases). CDR1 is KGHDR, CDR2 SFDVKD, per germline. The CDR3 spans 17 residues. Between the trimmed V and J ends, which lost 3 bases and 8 bases, there was a span of 22 bases. The CDR3 sequence is CATSDQGAGSSGDEQFF. CDR3 in DNA: TGTGCCACCAGTGATCAGGGCGCGGGATCCTCGGGTGATGAGCAGTTCTTC.

The CDR3, as DNA: TGTGCCAGCAGCTTAGAAGGGGGAGCAAACAATGAGCAGTTCTTC. It specifies CASSLEGGANNEQFF. The chain links TRBV7-3 to TRBJ2-1; the D gene is possibly TRBD1 (6 bases). Trimming shortened V by 2 bases and J by 5 bases, and 13 bases separated the two germline ends. Germline V gene sequence: CDR1 SGHTA, CDR2 FQGTGA. The length of the CDR3 is 15 residues.

This clonotype was counted a few times. The chain links TRBV4-2 to TRBJ2-7; D gene unclear. Trimming took 0 bases from V and 1 from J, leaving 7 bases between them. The CDR3 runs to 14 residues. Germline CDR1 reads LGHNA; CDR2 reads YNFKEQ. This CDR3 is CASSQDFGSYEQYF. CDR3 sequence (DNA): TGTGCCAGCAGCCAAGATTTTGGGTCCTACGAGCAGTACTTC.

This clonotype was counted only a few times. The chain is built from TRBV5-5 and TRBJ2-6; D is possibly TRBD1 (5 bases). The CDR3 is 16 amino acids. The V gene lost 0 bases and the J gene lost 0 bases, with 7 bases spanning the gap. The V gene's germline CDR1 is SGHKS and CDR2 YYEKEE (reference sequence). The DNA for the CDR3 is TGTGCCAGCAGCTTGGAAGGGGTCTCTGGGGCCAACGTCCTGACTTTC. This sequence encodes CASSLEGVSGANVLTF.

A word on this clonotype: A junction boundary mismatches the germline segment, possibly from a read error. This chain connects TRBV12-3 or TRBV12-4 to TRBJ2-5; D is possibly TRBD2 (5 bases). This CDR3 spans 16 amino acids. The DNA for the CDR3 is TGTGCCAGCAGTCGGCCGATGGGAGTCTTCCCCTACGAGCAGAACTTC. It codes for CASSRPMGVFPYEQNF.

Comments on this clonotype: One junction end disagrees with the germline gene, perhaps due to a read error. The rearrangement links TRBV12-3 or TRBV12-4 to TRBJ2-3; D might be TRBD1 (6 bases). This CDR3 has 12 amino acids. Here the CDR3 reads CASNYPGATQYF. Here the CDR3 DNA reads TGCGCCAGCAATTACCCAGGGGCTACGCAGTATTTT.

The rearrangement links TRBV21-1 to TRBJ2-3; the tabulated D call, TRBD2, remains unverified against the DNA. TRBV21-1 is a documented pseudogene. This CDR3 contains 16 residues. This CDR3 is CASSPWRTEDGRYAYF. The CDR3 nucleotides are TGTGCCAGCAGTCCTTGGCGGACTGAGGACGGGAGATACGCGTATTTT.

This CDR3 is CASSSPLAGARWHRYAYF. The CDR3 bases are TGTGCCAGCAGCTCCCCGCTAGCGGGAGCGCGGTGGCACAGATACGCGTATTTT. The chain has TRBV11-2 and TRBJ2-3; 10 bases are shared with TRBD2. The length of the CDR3 is 18 residues. The trim removed 4 bases at V and 14 bases at J, leaving 24 bases unmatched. In germline, CDR1 is SGHAT, CDR2 FQNNGV.

This clonotype has just a few counts. The chain joins TRBV12-3 or TRBV12-4 to TRBJ1-4, with D hard to call. The V and J ends lost 5 bases and 4 bases respectively, with 17 bases between them. CDR3 length: 16 amino acids. The CDR3 loop reads CASSQAAGPLNEKLFF. The CDR3 DNA reads TGTGCCAGCAGTCAGGCCGCTGGACCCCTTAATGAAAAACTGTTTTTT.

The chain joins TRBV19 to TRBJ2-3; TRBD1 is a possible D gene (6 bases). Germline-derived CDR1 and CDR2 are LNHDA and SQIVND (reference sequence). Trimming left V 5 bases short and J 6 bases short, with 15 bases between. The CDR3 is 14 residues long. The CDR3 sequence: CASSSGGDGDTQYF. For the CDR3, the DNA is TGTGCCAGTAGTTCTGGGGGCGATGGCGATACGCAGTATTTT. The full variable domain, completed using reference TRBV19 and TRBJ2-3, is DGGITQSPKYLFRKEGQNVTLSCEQNLNHDAMYWYRQDPGQGLRLIYYSQIVNDFQKGDIAEGYSVSREKKESFPLTVTSAQKNPTAFYLCASSSGGDGDTQYFGPGTRLTVL.

This clonotype was recorded only once. V is TRBV4-2 and J is TRBJ2-7; D not certain. The V gene lost 0 bases and the J gene lost 2 bases, with 8 bases spanning the gap. This CDR3 has 14 amino acids. The germline V gene encodes CDR1 LGHNA and CDR2 YNFKEQ. Here the CDR3 DNA reads TGTGCCAGCAGCCAAGATCTGTCCGCCTACGAGCAGTACTTC. This translates into CASSQDLSAYEQYF.